The 17 T cell receptor beta chains below come from one sample, sequenced in a study of patients and donors after allogeneic stem cell transplantation. From the RT-PCR reads, TCRdb called clonotypes with MiXCR, one entry per CDR3 protein. The sample has about 210,000 distinct CDR3 sequences, 35% to 45% seen once. Source material: blood, either unsorted or a sorted T cell fraction (not recorded which). These receptors were obtained from a human donor who was either an allogeneic HSCT recipient or a stem cell or donor lymphocyte infusion donor (not recorded which). It is not recorded whose cells these are; they may come from a transplant donor.

The chain employs TRBV5-5 and TRBJ1-6; D is unclear. Trimming took off 0 bases at V and 7 bases at J, with 8 bases between the two ends. The CDR3 length is 14 residues. Germline assignment: CDR1 SGHKS and CDR2 YYEKEE (reference sequence). DNA of the CDR3: TGTGCCAGCAGCTTGGGATATCGGAATTCACCCCTCCACTTT. The encoded protein is CASSLGYRNSPLHF. Variable domain in full (rest from reference TRBV5-5 and TRBJ1-6): DAGVTQSPTHLIKTRGQQVTLRCSPISGHKSVSWYQQVLGQGPQFIFQYYEKEERGRGNFPDRFSARQFPNYSSELNVNALLLGDSALYLCASSLGYRNSPLHFGNGTRLTVT.

This clonotype was counted a few times. The gene calls are TRBV4-3 and TRBJ1-5; no clear D. Germline loops: CDR1 LGHNA, CDR2 YSLEER. The CDR3 is made up of 13 amino acids. V lost 4 bases, J lost 5 bases, and 9 bases lay in between. This chain's CDR3 is CASSREQYQPQHF. CDR3 bases: TGCGCCAGCAGCCGAGAACAATATCAGCCCCAGCATTTT.

The V gene is TRBV12-3 or TRBV12-4, the J gene TRBJ1-2, with D unresolved. V was clipped by 1 base and J by 6 bases, with 12 bases between them. This CDR3 contains 14 residues. CDR3 loop: CASSLGLFSDGYTF. Written as DNA, the CDR3 is TGTGCCAGCAGTTTAGGGCTGTTCTCTGATGGCTACACCTTC.

The rearrangement links TRBV3-1 to TRBJ1-6; D not certain. Trimming took 4 bases from V and 8 from J, leaving 18 bases between them. Germline assignment: CDR1 LGHDT and CDR2 YNNKEL (reference sequence). The CDR3 totals 16 residues. Here the CDR3 DNA reads TGTGCCAGCAGCCCCCAGGCGCCGTCAATGGATTCACCCCTCCACTTT. Its protein product is CASSPQAPSMDSPLHF.

This sequence joins TRBV7-2 and TRBJ2-1; D perhaps matches TRBD1 (6 bases). The germline CDR1 and CDR2 sequences are SGHTA and FQGNSA. V was pared by 5 bases and J by 4 bases, with 15 bases between. The CDR3 length is 15 residues. The CDR3 loop is CASSPVRGPYNEQFF. CDR3 coding DNA: TGTGCCAGCAGCCCTGTCAGGGGCCCATACAATGAGCAGTTCTTC.

This chain connects TRBV12-3 or TRBV12-4 to TRBJ1-1, with D hard to call. This CDR3 is 15 amino acids long. V was pared by 6 bases and J by 7 bases, with 21 bases between. The DNA of the CDR3 is TGTGCCAGCAGCCAAGCGGCAGCCATCTGGGGTGAAGCTTTCTTT. It yields the protein CASSQAAAIWGEAFF.

V gene TRBV20-1 combines with J gene TRBJ1-2, with D possibly TRBD1 on 5 matching bases. CDR1 DFQATT and CDR2 SNEGSKA come from the germline V gene (reference sequence). This CDR3 contains 13 residues. Trimming removed 2 bases from V and 4 bases from J, with 11 bases in between. The CDR3 DNA is TGCAGTGCTAGACCCGAGGGGCGCTATGGCTACACCTTC. Translating gives CSARPEGRYGYTF.

The gene calls are TRBV6-5 and TRBJ1-2; D gene ambiguous. Deletions cut 7 bases from V and 5 bases from J, with 17 bases between. Per the germline V gene, CDR1 is MNHEY and CDR2 is SVGAGI. This CDR3 is built from 14 residues. The CDR3 spells CASTPGRASYGYTF. In nucleotides, the CDR3 is TGTGCCAGCACTCCTGGGAGGGCCTCTTATGGCTACACCTTC.

This clonotype was observed once. The V and J genes are TRBV5-1 and TRBJ1-1; a possible D gene is TRBD1 (5 bases). Germline V gives CDR1 SGHRS, CDR2 YFSETQ. Trimming removed 3 bases at V and 1 base at J, with 16 bases between. The CDR3 extends over 16 amino acids. The CDR3 DNA reads TGCGCCAGCAGCTCGCAGGGTACAGGCGCGAACACTGAAGCTTTCTTT. Protein sequence: CASSSQGTGANTEAFF.

This chain links TRBV6-2 or TRBV6-3 with TRBJ2-7; D uncertain. V was shortened by 5 bases and J by 3 bases, with 8 bases between the two germline ends. The CDR3 extends over 12 amino acids. Germline CDR1 and CDR2: MNHEY and SVGEGT. The CDR3 bases are TGTGCCAGCAGTGGGCAGATCTACGAGCAGTACTTC. Its translation: CASSGQIYEQYF.

This clonotype was detected a few times. The rearrangement links TRBV5-5 to TRBJ1-6, with TRBD1 as a possible D gene (6 bases). Germline loops: CDR1 SGHKS, CDR2 YYEKEE (reference sequence). The CDR3 runs 15 residues. V dropped 1 base and J dropped 5 bases, with 10 bases sitting between them. The CDR3 sequence is CASSLKGQNNSPLHF. Here the CDR3 DNA reads TGTGCCAGCAGCTTGAAAGGACAGAATAATTCACCCCTCCACTTT.

This clonotype was counted a few times. The V gene is TRBV27, the J gene TRBJ1-4, with 9 bases aligning to TRBD1. V lost 5 bases, J lost 7 bases, and 8 bases stayed unmatched. This CDR3 is 15 amino acids long. The germline V gene has CDR1 MNHEY and CDR2 SMNVEV (reference sequence). For the CDR3, the DNA is TGTGCCAGCAGTCCCGGTGACAGGGGGTTTGAAAAACTGTTTTTT. Its protein product is CASSPGDRGFEKLFF.

The chain has TRBV12-3 or TRBV12-4 and TRBJ2-5, with D perhaps TRBD1 (6 bases). The CDR3 runs 15 residues. V was pared by 4 bases and J by 2 bases, with 14 bases between. CDR3 protein: CASSSGTLVQETQYF. CDR3 DNA: TGTGCCAGCAGTTCCGGGACATTGGTGCAAGAGACCCAGTACTTC.

The rearrangement joins TRBV4-3 to TRBJ1-5; D is uncertain. Deletions cut 0 bases from V and 4 bases from J, with 13 bases between. The CDR3 consists of 16 residues. Looked up from germline, CDR1 is LGHNA and CDR2 is YSLEER. CDR3 nucleotides: TGCGCCAGCAGCCAAGATCTTGGCAGCCCGAATCAGCCCCAGCATTTT. Its translation is CASSQDLGSPNQPQHF.

This clonotype was seen only a few times. V and J are TRBV21-1 and TRBJ1-1. TRBV21-1 is marked as a pseudogene. This CDR3 has 14 residues. The CDR3 DNA follows: TGTGCCAGCACCCATCGATACGAGAACACTGAAGCTTTCTTT. This codes for CASTHRYENTEAFF.

Only one count was recorded for this clonotype. This chain joins TRBV5-1 and TRBJ2-1, with 15 positions matching TRBD2. This CDR3 is 16 amino acids long. The trim removed 2 bases at V and 7 bases at J, leaving 4 bases unmatched. Germline V CDR1 and CDR2: SGHRS, YFSETQ. The CDR3 DNA reads TGCGCCAGCAGCTTCGTAGGGACTAGCGGGGGGAATGAGCAGTTCTTC. Residues: CASSFVGTSGGNEQFF. The full variable domain, its missing parts supplied by reference TRBV5-1 and TRBJ2-1, is KAGVTQTPRYLIKTRGQQVTLSCSPISGHRSVSWYQQTPGQGLQFLFEYFSETQRNKGNFPGRFSGRQFSNSRSEMNVSTLELGDSALYLCASSFVGTSGGNEQFFGPGTRLTVL.

The chain employs TRBV7-3 and TRBJ2-1; 10 bases map to TRBD2. The V gene's germline CDR1 is SGHTA and CDR2 FQGTGA. CDR3 size: 14 residues. V lost 4 bases to trimming and J lost 8 bases; unmatched junction nucleotides: 5. Written as DNA, the CDR3 is TGTGCCAGCAGCTCCACCGGGACTAGCGATGAGCAGTTCTTC. As protein: CASSSTGTSDEQFF.